This T cell receptor beta chain was found in a study of blood T cell repertoires in COVID-19. About the study: Acute-phase and convalescent COVID-19 samples originated in the United States, Italy and Spain.

Participants' reported clinical history set cohort assignment. Original handling: Estimation of nucleated cell counts was performed using reference gene primer amplification. Data came from immunoSEQ multiplex PCR; TCRdb stores just in-frame clones and leaves some out. V and J calls and clone size are as listed in that table; D and trimming were resolved from the DNA. The table lists a few hundred thousand clones, around 92% of them singletons, with approximately 2% in the top ten. This CDR3 region has 14 residues. Germline CDR1 MDHEN, CDR2 SYDVKM. V was cut by 6 bases and J by 4 bases, with 12 bases left in between.

This clonotype was sampled from a woman in her fifties or sixties who had recovered from COVID-19. Sequenced sample: PBMCs or T cells enriched from blood (not recorded which). The J gene is TRBJ2-2, the V gene TRBV28; TRBD2 is a possible D gene (6 bases). The CDR3 region is CASSGPGSTGELFF. The CDR3 DNA follows: TGTGCCAGCAGCGGCCCCGGGAGCACCGGGGAGCTGTTTTTT.